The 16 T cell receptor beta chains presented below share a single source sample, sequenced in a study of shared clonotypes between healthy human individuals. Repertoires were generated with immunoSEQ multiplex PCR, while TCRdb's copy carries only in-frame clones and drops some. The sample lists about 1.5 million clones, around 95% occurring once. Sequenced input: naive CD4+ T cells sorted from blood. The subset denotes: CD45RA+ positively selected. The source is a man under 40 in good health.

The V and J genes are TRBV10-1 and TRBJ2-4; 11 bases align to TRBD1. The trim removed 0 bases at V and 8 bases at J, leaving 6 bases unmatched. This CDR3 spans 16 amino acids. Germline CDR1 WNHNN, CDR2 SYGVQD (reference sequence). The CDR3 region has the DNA TGCGCCAGCAGTGAGTCGCGGACAGGGGGCGCAGACATTCAGTACTTC. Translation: CASSESRTGGADIQYF.

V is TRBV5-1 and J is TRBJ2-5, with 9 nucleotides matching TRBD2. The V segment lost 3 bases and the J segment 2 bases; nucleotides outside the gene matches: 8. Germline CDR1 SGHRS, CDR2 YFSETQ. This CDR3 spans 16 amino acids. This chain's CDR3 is CASSSVTSGIQETQYF. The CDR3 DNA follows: TGCGCCAGCAGCTCCGTGACTAGCGGAATTCAAGAGACCCAGTACTTC.

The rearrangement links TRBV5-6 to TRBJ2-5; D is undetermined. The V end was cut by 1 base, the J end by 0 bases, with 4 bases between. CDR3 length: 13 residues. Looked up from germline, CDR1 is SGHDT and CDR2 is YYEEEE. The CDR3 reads CASSLKDQETQYF. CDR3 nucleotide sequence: TGTGCCAGCAGCTTGAAGGACCAAGAGACCCAGTACTTC.

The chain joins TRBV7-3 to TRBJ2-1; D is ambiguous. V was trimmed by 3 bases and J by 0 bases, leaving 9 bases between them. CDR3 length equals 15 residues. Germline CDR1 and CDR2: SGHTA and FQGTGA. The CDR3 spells CASSLTQSSYNEQFF. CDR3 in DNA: TGTGCCAGCAGCTTGACCCAGAGCTCCTACAATGAGCAGTTCTTC.

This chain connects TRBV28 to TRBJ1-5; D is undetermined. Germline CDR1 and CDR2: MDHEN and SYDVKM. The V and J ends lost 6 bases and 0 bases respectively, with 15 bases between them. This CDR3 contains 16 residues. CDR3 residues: CASRDPEDYSNQPQHF. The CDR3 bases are TGTGCCAGCAGGGACCCAGAAGATTATAGCAATCAGCCCCAGCATTTT. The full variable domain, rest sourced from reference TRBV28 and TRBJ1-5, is DVKVTQSSRYLVKRTGEKVFLECVQDMDHENMFWYRQDPGLGLRLIYFSYDVKMKEKGDIPEGYSVSREKKERFSLILESASTNQTSMYLCASRDPEDYSNQPQHFGDGTRLSIL.

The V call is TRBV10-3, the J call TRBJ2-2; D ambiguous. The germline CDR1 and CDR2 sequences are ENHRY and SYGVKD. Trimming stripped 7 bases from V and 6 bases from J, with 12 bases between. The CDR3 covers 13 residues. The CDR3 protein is CAITQDSAGELFF. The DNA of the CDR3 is TGTGCCATCACGCAAGACTCGGCCGGGGAGCTGTTTTTT.

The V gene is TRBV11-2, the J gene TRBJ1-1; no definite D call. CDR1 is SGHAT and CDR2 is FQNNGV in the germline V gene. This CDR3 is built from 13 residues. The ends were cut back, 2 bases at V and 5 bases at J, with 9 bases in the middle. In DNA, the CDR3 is TGTGCCAGCAGCTTATCCGGTGGGACTGAAGCTTTCTTT. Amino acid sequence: CASSLSGGTEAFF.

Here the CDR3 DNA reads TGTGCCAGTAGTAGGGACTACTCCTACAATGAGCAGTTCTTC. This translates into CASSRDYSYNEQFF. The chain combines TRBV19 with TRBJ2-1; 7 nucleotides align to TRBD2. This CDR3 is built from 14 residues. The germline CDR1 and CDR2 sequences are LNHDA and SQIVND (reference sequence). V dropped 4 bases and J dropped 0; count of bases not matched to a gene: 0.

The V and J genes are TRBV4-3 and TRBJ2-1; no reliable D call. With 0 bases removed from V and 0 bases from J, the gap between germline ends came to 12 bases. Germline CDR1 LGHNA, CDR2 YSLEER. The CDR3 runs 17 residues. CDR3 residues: CASSQDTGLGSYNEQFF. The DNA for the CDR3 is TGCGCCAGCAGCCAAGATACGGGCCTCGGCTCCTACAATGAGCAGTTCTTC.

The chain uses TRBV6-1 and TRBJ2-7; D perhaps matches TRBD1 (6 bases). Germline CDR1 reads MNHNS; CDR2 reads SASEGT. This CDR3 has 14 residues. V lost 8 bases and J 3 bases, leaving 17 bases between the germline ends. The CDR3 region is CASLPGTNYYEQYF. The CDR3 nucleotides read TGTGCCAGCCTCCCCGGGACAAACTACTACGAGCAGTACTTC.

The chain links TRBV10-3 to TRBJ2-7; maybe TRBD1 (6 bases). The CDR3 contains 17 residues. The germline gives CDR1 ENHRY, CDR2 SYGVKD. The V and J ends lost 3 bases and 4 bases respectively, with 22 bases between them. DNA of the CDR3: TGTGCCATCAGTGATACAGGGTCGGGGTCGCCTACTTACGAGCAGTACTTC. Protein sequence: CAISDTGSGSPTYEQYF.

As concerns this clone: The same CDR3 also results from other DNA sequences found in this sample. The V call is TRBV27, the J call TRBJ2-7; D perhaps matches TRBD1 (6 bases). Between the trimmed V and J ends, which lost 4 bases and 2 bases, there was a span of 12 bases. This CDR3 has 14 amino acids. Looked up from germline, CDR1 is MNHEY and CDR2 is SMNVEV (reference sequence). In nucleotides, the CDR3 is TGTGCCAGCAGTTCTCCGGGACAAACCTACGAGCAGTACTTC. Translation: CASSSPGQTYEQYF.

This chain's CDR3 is CASSSQPAGEQYF. As DNA, the CDR3 is TGCGCCAGCAGCTCGCAGCCCGCGGGTGAGCAGTACTTC. The chain carries TRBV5-1 and TRBJ2-7; D is possibly TRBD2 (5 bases). Germline values: CDR1 SGHRS, CDR2 YFSETQ. V was clipped by 3 bases and J by 7 bases, with 14 bases between them. The CDR3 totals 13 residues. The whole variable domain, filled in from reference TRBV5-1 and TRBJ2-7, reads KAGVTQTPRYLIKTRGQQVTLSCSPISGHRSVSWYQQTPGQGLQFLFEYFSETQRNKGNFPGRFSGRQFSNSRSEMNVSTLELGDSALYLCASSSQPAGEQYFGPGTRLTVT.

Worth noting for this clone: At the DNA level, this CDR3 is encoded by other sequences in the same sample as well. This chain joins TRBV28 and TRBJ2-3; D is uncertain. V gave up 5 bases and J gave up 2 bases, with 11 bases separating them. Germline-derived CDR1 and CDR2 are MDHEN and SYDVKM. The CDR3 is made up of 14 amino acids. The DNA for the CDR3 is TGTGCCAGCAGTCTAAGGACCTACACAGATACGCAGTATTTT. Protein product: CASSLRTYTDTQYF.

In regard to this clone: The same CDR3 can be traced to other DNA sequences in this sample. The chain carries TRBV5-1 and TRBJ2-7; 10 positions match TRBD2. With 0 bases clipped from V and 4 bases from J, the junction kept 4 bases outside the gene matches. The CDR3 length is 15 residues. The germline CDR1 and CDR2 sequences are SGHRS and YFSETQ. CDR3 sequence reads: CASSLDSGRAYEQYF. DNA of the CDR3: TGCGCCAGCAGCTTGGACAGCGGGAGGGCGTACGAGCAGTACTTC.

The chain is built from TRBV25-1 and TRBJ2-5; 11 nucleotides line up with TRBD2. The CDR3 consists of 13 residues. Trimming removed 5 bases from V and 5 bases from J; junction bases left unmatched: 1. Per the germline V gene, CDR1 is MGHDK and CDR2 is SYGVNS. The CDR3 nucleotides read TGTGCCAGCAGTATAGCGGGAGGGGAGACCCAGTACTTC. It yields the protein CASSIAGGETQYF.